A selection of T cell receptor beta chains follows, all from one sample in a study of T cell clonotyping in hematopoietic cell transplantation. Repertoires were generated with immunoSEQ multiplex PCR, while TCRdb's copy carries only in-frame clones and drops some. The table lists tens of thousands of clones, nearly 97% of them singletons. The sample taken for sequencing was peripheral blood mononuclear cells. Source of these receptors: a man aged 30 to 45 in good health. Some clones in this sample may be carry-over from other donors' samples. The CDR3 runs from the conserved cysteine through the conserved F or W. The D gene is left open where the match is weak. The size field is filled for only some rows; it gives once, few, many or a size class.

D gene: .; clone size: once; J gene: TRBJ2-6; V gene: TRBV9; CDR3 DNA: TGTGCCAGCAGCGGGTCGGTGAAAAGGGGCTCTGGGGCCAACGTCCTGACTTTC; CDR3 protein: CASSGSVKRGSGANVLTF
D gene: TRBD1; clone size: .; J gene: TRBJ2-1; V gene: TRBV19; CDR3 DNA: TGTGCCAGTAGGATCAGGGGGAGCTCCTACAATGAGCAGTTCTTC; CDR3 protein: CASRIRGSSYNEQFF
D gene: TRBD1; clone size: .; J gene: TRBJ1-2; V gene: TRBV5-1; CDR3 DNA: TGCGCCAGCAGCCTAAAACAGGGGGAGGGCTATGGCTACACCTTC; CDR3 protein: CASSLKQGEGYGYTF
D gene: .; clone size: .; J gene: TRBJ1-5; V gene: TRBV2; CDR3 DNA: TGTGCCAGCAATGGGCAGATGGGGGAGCCCCAGCATTTT; CDR3 protein: CASNGQMGEPQHF
D gene: .; clone size: .; J gene: TRBJ2-2; V gene: TRBV6-4; CDR3 DNA: TGTGCCAGCACCGACACCCGGCGGTCGGAGCTGTTTTTT; CDR3 protein: CASTDTRRSELFF
D gene: TRBD1; clone size: .; J gene: TRBJ1-1; V gene: TRBV18; CDR3 DNA: TGTGCCAGCTCACAAACCGGGACAGGGGGCGCAGGAACTGAAGCTTTCTTT; CDR3 protein: CASSQTGTGGAGTEAFF
D gene: .; clone size: .; J gene: TRBJ2-7; V gene: TRBV5-6; CDR3 DNA: TGTGCCAGTCGGCTGGGGGACGAGCAGTACTTC; CDR3 protein: CASRLGDEQYF
D gene: TRBD1; clone size: .; J gene: TRBJ2-7; V gene: TRBV5-4; CDR3 DNA: TGTGCCAGCAGCGAAGGGGACAGGGGATACGAGCAGTACTTC; CDR3 protein: CASSEGDRGYEQYF
D gene: .; clone size: .; J gene: TRBJ2-5; V gene: TRBV7-3; CDR3 DNA: TGTGCCAGCAGCTATTCAGGGGCGGGAGAGACCCAGTACTTC; CDR3 protein: CASSYSGAGETQYF
D gene: TRBD1; clone size: .; J gene: TRBJ2-5; V gene: TRBV30; CDR3 DNA: TGTGCCTGGACGACAGGGGTCTCTGAGACCCAGTACTTC; CDR3 protein: CAWTTGVSETQYF
D gene: .; clone size: .; J gene: TRBJ1-2; V gene: TRBV10-3; CDR3 DNA: TGTGCCATCAGTGAGTCGGTAATAGCGGCCTATGGCTACACCTTC; CDR3 protein: CAISESVIAAYGYTF
D gene: .; clone size: .; J gene: TRBJ2-2; V gene: TRBV19; CDR3 DNA: TGTGCCAGTAAGCTAGGGGAAAACACCGGGGAGCTGTTTTTT; CDR3 protein: CASKLGENTGELFF
D gene: .; clone size: .; J gene: TRBJ2-1; V gene: TRBV5-1; CDR3 DNA: TGCGCCAGCAGGGGAGCAGGGGGGATCGAAAATGAGCAGTTCTTC; CDR3 protein: CASRGAGGIENEQFF
D gene: .; clone size: .; J gene: TRBJ1-4; V gene: TRBV6-5; CDR3 DNA: TGTGCCAGCAGTTATAGGCAGGCCGATAATGAAAAACTGTTTTTT; CDR3 protein: CASSYRQADNEKLFF
D gene: .; clone size: .; J gene: TRBJ1-1; V gene: TRBV6-5; CDR3 DNA: TGTGCCAGCAGTTACTCTGTCGGAAAGGTGGGAGCTTTCTTT; CDR3 protein: CASSYSVGKVGAFF
D gene: .; clone size: .; J gene: TRBJ1-2; V gene: TRBV30; CDR3 DNA: TGTGCCTGGAGTTTCGAATATGACAACTATGGCTACACCTTC; CDR3 protein: CAWSFEYDNYGYTF